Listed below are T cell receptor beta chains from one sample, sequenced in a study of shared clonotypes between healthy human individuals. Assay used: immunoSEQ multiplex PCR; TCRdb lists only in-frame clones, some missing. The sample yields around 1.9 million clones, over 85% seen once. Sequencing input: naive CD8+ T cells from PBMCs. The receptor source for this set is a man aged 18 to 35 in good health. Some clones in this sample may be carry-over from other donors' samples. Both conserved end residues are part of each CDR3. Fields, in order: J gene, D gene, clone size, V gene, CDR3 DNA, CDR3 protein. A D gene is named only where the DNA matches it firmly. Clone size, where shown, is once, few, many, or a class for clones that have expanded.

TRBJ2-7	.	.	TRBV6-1	TGTGCCAGCAGTGAAGTCTTGAAAGGGAGCGGCTACGAGCAGTACTTC	CASSEVLKGSGYEQYF
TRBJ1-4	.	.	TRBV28	TGTGCCAGCATTCCCGACAGCCCAACTAATGAAAAACTGTTTTTT	CASIPDSPTNEKLFF
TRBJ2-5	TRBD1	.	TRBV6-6	TGTGCCAGCAGCTTACAGGGGTCCCAGTACTTC	CASSLQGSQYF
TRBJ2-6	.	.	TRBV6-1	TGTGCCAGCAGTGAATATCGATCGGAATCTGGGGCCAACGTCCTGACTTTC	CASSEYRSESGANVLTF
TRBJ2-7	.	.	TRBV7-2	TGTGCCAGCAGCTTAGGCGGTCCCTCCTACGAGCAGTACTTC	CASSLGGPSYEQYF
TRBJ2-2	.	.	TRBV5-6	TGTGCCAGCAGCGTTTACACCGGGGAGCTGTTTTTT	CASSVYTGELFF
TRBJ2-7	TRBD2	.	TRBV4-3	TGCGCCAGCAGCCAAGAGACGGGAGGAACACCCCACGAGCAGTACTTC	CASSQETGGTPHEQYF
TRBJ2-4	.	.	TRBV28	TGTGCCAGCAGTTCCTGGACAGTCCTAGCCAAAAACATTCAGTACTTC	CASSSWTVLAKNIQYF
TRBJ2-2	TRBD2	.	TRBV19	TGTGCCAGTAGTATATCGGGCGGGAGGGCCCCCGGGGAGCTGTTTTTT	CASSISGGRAPGELFF
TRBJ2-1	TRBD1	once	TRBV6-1	TGTGCCAGCAGGAATCCGGGACAGGGGCTTAATGAGCAGTTCTTC	CASRNPGQGLNEQFF
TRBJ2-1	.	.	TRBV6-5	TGTGCCAGCGGGAACAGGGCCTACAATGAGCAGTTCTTC	CASGNRAYNEQFF
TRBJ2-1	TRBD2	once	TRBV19	TGTGCCAGTAGTATTCGGACTAGCGGCTACAATGAGCAGTTCTTC	CASSIRTSGYNEQFF
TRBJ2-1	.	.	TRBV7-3	TGTGCCAGCAGCTTAGTTCCGGGACCGAGCTCCTACAATGAGCAGTTCTTC	CASSLVPGPSSYNEQFF
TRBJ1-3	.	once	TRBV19	TGTGCCAGTAGTCATGACGAGGACTCTGGAAACACCATATATTTT	CASSHDEDSGNTIYF
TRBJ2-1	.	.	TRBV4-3	TGCGCCAGCAGCCAAGATCGAACTAGCTACAATGAGCAGTTCTTC	CASSQDRTSYNEQFF
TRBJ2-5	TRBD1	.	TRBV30	TGTGCCTGGAGTCGCTACAGGGGCGCTCAAGAGACCCAGTACTTC	CAWSRYRGAQETQYF